This T cell receptor (beta chain) appears in the sequencing data of a study of shared clonotypes between healthy human individuals. Remarks on this clone: Its antigen is undetermined.

Sequencing was performed with immunoSEQ multiplex PCR; in TCRdb, only in-frame clones are kept and a portion is missing. This table holds 1 million to 1.3 million clones, around three quarters found once. The CDR3 extends over 16 amino acids. Germline CDR1 is LNHDA and CDR2 is SQIVND (reference sequence). V lost 2 bases to trimming and J lost 9 bases; unmatched junction nucleotides: 10. Study-wide points: Estimated richness was generally greater in naive than memory subsets.

The source material was memory CD4+ T cells from PBMCs. This sample's subset: CD45RA-negative fraction. The chain is built from TRBV19 and TRBJ2-1; 10 bases are shared with TRBD2. This TCR was sampled from a young man in good health. Some clones in this sample may be carry-over from other donors' samples. CDR3 sequence reads: CASSIPLAGLRGEQFF. CDR3 sequence (DNA): TGTGCCAGTAGTATACCACTAGCGGGACTCCGGGGTGAGCAGTTCTTC.